The 10 T cell receptor beta chains below all came from one sample that was sequenced in a study of human T cells and chemical hapten exposure. As for time point: patch test 2, 6 weeks after DPC sensitization. The treatment denotes: therapeutic diphenylcyclopropenone sensitization with weekly scalp DPC. MiXCR, run by TCRdb on the RACE reads, gives a single entry per CDR3 protein. The top ten clones hold about 5.6% of a sample with some 350,000 distinct CDR3 sequences, roughly 6.3% of them seen once. Material: whole blood, obtained in connection with sensitization to the hapten diphenylcyclopropenone (DPC). These receptors were taken from a woman aged 18-29 years with alopecia areata. Some clones in this sample may be carry-over from other donors' samples.

This chain connects TRBV5-5 to TRBJ1-1, with TRBD1 identical over 9 bases. The germline V gene has CDR1 SGHKS and CDR2 YYEKEE (reference sequence). The CDR3 runs to 14 residues. The V segment lost 1 base and the J segment 3 bases; nucleotides outside the gene matches: 1. CDR3 residues: CASSLYRGHTEAFF. CDR3 DNA sequence: TGTGCCAGCAGCTTGTACAGGGGGCACACTGAAGCTTTCTTT.

This clonotype was found many times. The chain employs TRBV4-2 and TRBJ1-4; 8 bases map to TRBD1. The CDR3 covers 15 residues. Germline CDR1 and CDR2: LGHNA and YNFKEQ. The J segment lost 5 bases and the V segment lost 1 base, leaving 3 bases of the junction unmatched. CDR3 coding DNA: TGTGCCAGCAGCCAAGGTGGGACAGGAAATGAAAAACTGTTTTTT. The encoded protein is CASSQGGTGNEKLFF.

This chain joins TRBV18 and TRBJ1-1; D is possibly TRBD1 (6 bases). Trimming stripped 5 bases from V and 6 bases from J, with 19 bases between. The germline V gene encodes CDR1 KGHSH and CDR2 LQKENI. This CDR3 is 15 amino acids long. CDR3 amino acids: CASSAQQGPGSEAFF. CDR3 DNA sequence: TGTGCCAGCTCAGCCCAACAGGGTCCGGGGTCTGAAGCTTTCTTT.

This clonotype was found a few times. V gene TRBV6-5 combines with J gene TRBJ2-1; weak D call: TRBD1 (6 bases). The CDR3 totals 15 residues. Trimming removed 3 bases at V and 6 bases at J, with 15 bases between. Germline V lookup: CDR1 MNHEY, CDR2 SVGAGI. CDR3 nucleotides: TGTGCCAGCAGTTATTGGGCCAGGGGTACCAATGAGCAGTTCTTC. Residues: CASSYWARGTNEQFF.

This clonotype was picked up many times. The rearrangement joins TRBV4-3 to TRBJ1-3; D is ambiguous. From germline, CDR1 is LGHNA and CDR2 YSLEER. V was cut by 0 bases and J by 8 bases, with 17 bases left in between. The length of the CDR3 is 16 residues. The chain's CDR3 is CASSQEFFPKQDTIYF. CDR3 nucleotides: TGCGCCAGCAGCCAAGAATTTTTCCCGAAGCAGGACACCATATATTTT.

There are many counts of this clonotype. In DNA form, the CDR3 reads TGTGCCAGCAGCCCAAGGGCGGGGGAGGAGACCCAGTACTTC. The encoded protein is CASSPRAGEETQYF. V usage is TRBV7-2 and J usage is TRBJ2-5; 7 nucleotides align to TRBD2. CDR3 length equals 14 residues. J lost 5 bases, V lost 5 bases, and 8 bases had no gene match. Germline V lookup: CDR1 SGHTA, CDR2 FQGNSA.

The rearrangement uses TRBV3-1 and TRBJ2-3; D is unclear. CDR3 length: 13 residues. V was shortened by 0 bases and J by 10 bases, with 11 bases between the two germline ends. In germline, CDR1 is LGHDT, CDR2 YNNKEL (reference sequence). The CDR3 region has the DNA TGTGCCAGCAGCCAAGATTTTCTCGGGTCGCAGTATTTT. Translating it yields CASSQDFLGSQYF.

This clonotype was seen a few times. The genes are TRBV7-2 and TRBJ1-2; 7 bases are a match to TRBD1. The V gene end was trimmed by 4 bases and the J gene end by 0 bases; junction bases not matched to a gene: 2. The CDR3 has 14 residues. Germline assignment: CDR1 SGHTA and CDR2 FQGNSA. The CDR3 DNA reads TGTGCCAGCAGCTGGGACAGCCCTAACTATGGCTACACCTTC. This gives the protein CASSWDSPNYGYTF.

This clonotype was picked up many times. This chain links TRBV5-4 with TRBJ1-1; 9 bases fit TRBD1. The V segment lost 1 base and the J segment 5 bases; nucleotides outside the gene matches: 6. The CDR3 is 15 residues long. Germline V CDR1 and CDR2: SGHNT, YYREEE (reference sequence). CDR3 DNA sequence: TGTGCCAGCAGCTTGCAGGGGACAGGGAAGACTGAAGCTTTCTTT. Translated: CASSLQGTGKTEAFF.

J is TRBJ2-5 and V is TRBV7-2; weak D call: TRBD2 (5 bases). The germline V gene has CDR1 SGHTA and CDR2 FQGNSA. V lost 1 base and J 7 bases, leaving 16 bases between the germline ends. The CDR3 runs 15 residues. CDR3 coding DNA: TGTGCCAGCAGCTTAGGGCTAGCTGCCGTAGTGACCCAGTACTTC. Translating gives CASSLGLAAVVTQYF.